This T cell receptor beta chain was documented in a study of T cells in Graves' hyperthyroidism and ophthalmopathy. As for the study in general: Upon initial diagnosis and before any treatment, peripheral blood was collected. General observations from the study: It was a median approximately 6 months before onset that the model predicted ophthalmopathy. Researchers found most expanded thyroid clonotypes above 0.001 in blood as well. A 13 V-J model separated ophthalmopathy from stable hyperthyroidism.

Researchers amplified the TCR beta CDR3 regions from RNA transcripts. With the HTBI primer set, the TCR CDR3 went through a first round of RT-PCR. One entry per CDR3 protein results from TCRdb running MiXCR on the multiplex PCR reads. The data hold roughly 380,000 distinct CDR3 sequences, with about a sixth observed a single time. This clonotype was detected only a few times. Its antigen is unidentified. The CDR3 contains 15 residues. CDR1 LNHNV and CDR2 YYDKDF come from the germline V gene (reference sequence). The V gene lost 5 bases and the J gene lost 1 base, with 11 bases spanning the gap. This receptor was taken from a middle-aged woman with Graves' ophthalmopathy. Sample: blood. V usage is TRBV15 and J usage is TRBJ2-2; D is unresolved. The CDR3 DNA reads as TGTGCCACCAGCTCCCCGGACGGGAACACCGGGGAGCTGTTTTTT. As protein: CATSSPDGNTGELFF.